The 4 T cell receptor beta chains reported below all come from one sample, sequenced in a study of blood T cell repertoires in COVID-19. Profiling relied on immunoSEQ multiplex PCR, and the TCRdb table lists in-frame clones only, not all of them. The sample yields roughly 150,000 clones, 83% seen once. Material for sequencing was peripheral blood. These receptors were taken from an elderly woman with acute or convalescent COVID-19.

The sample holds one count of this clone. The chain combines TRBV19 with TRBJ1-3; D is uncertain. Germline V lookup: CDR1 LNHDA, CDR2 SQIVND (reference sequence). The CDR3 loop spans 15 amino acids. V gave up 0 bases and J gave up 0 bases, with 6 bases separating them. CDR3 loop: CASSIDFRSGNTIYF. The CDR3 nucleotides read TGTGCCAGTAGTATAGATTTTCGCTCTGGAAACACCATATATTTT.

V and J are TRBV11-2 and TRBJ1-3, with D unresolved. Trimming removed 5 bases at V and 4 bases at J, with 18 bases between. This CDR3 region has 16 residues. Germline V gene sequence: CDR1 SGHAT, CDR2 FQNNGV. This CDR3 is CASSPAGPGTGNTIYF. The CDR3 region has the DNA TGTGCCAGCAGCCCTGCTGGGCCAGGAACAGGAAACACCATATATTTT. The entire variable domain, with the rest obtained from reference TRBV11-2 and TRBJ1-3, is as follows: EAGVAQSPRYKIIEKRQSVAFWCNPISGHATLYWYQQILGQGPKLLIQFQNNGVVDDSQLPKDRFSAERLKGVDSTLKIQPAKLEDSAVYLCASSPAGPGTGNTIYFGEGSWLTVV.

The V gene is TRBV2, the J gene TRBJ1-1; D unclear. The V gene's germline CDR1 is SNHLY and CDR2 FYNNEI. This CDR3 is built from 12 residues. The ends were cut back, 11 bases at V and 1 base at J, with 11 bases in the middle. CDR3 residues: CAVGRENTEAFF. The DNA for the CDR3 is TGTGCCGTCGGACGGGAGAACACTGAAGCTTTCTTT.

The chain links TRBV9 to TRBJ2-3; 8 bases agree with TRBD2. This CDR3 has 16 amino acids. Germline CDR1 and CDR2: SGDLS and YYNGEE. V dropped 3 bases and J dropped 5; count of bases not matched to a gene: 11. The CDR3 DNA reads TGTGCCAGCAGCGGAGATCTCTACGGGGGGGTAGATACGCAGTATTTT. Translating it yields CASSGDLYGGVDTQYF.